The 11 T cell receptor beta chains below come from one sample, sequenced in a study of control samples from healthy donors and cancer patients. Data came from immunoSEQ multiplex PCR; TCRdb stores just in-frame clones and leaves some out. Altogether 100,000 to 150,000 clones are present, 90% to 95% being singletons, with the ten largest covering approximately 8%. Sequencing was performed on blood. These receptors came from a young woman in good health.

The chain has TRBV7-2 and TRBJ2-1, with TRBD2 matching 10 bases. The CDR3 has 17 amino acids. Germline CDR1 is SGHTA and CDR2 is FQGNSA. V was clipped by 2 bases and J by 5 bases; unmatched bases: 9. The CDR3 DNA follows: TGTGCCAGCAGCTTAATGAGAGCGGGGGGGCCGAACAATGAGCAGTTCTTC. It encodes CASSLMRAGGPNNEQFF.

The V gene is TRBV4-1, the J gene TRBJ2-7; the D gene is possibly TRBD2 (6 bases). Trimming removed 5 bases from V and 9 bases from J, with 23 bases in between. Germline loops: CDR1 MGHRA, CDR2 YSYEKL. This CDR3 comprises 15 residues. CDR3 in amino acids: CASSFTLDYRERQYF. For the CDR3, the DNA is TGCGCCAGCAGCTTCACCCTGGACTATCGGGAGCGGCAGTACTTC.

This chain joins TRBV6-5 and TRBJ1-1; D remains ambiguous. The V and J ends lost 6 bases and 2 bases respectively, with 4 bases between them. From germline, CDR1 is MNHEY and CDR2 SVGAGI. The CDR3 covers 11 residues. CDR3 nucleotides: TGTGCCAGCAGCACTAACACTGAAGCTTTCTTT. Translated, it gives CASSTNTEAFF.

The rearrangement joins TRBV19 to TRBJ1-5, with TRBD1 matching over 10 bases. CDR1 and CDR2 from the germline V gene are LNHDA and SQIVND (reference sequence). The CDR3 consists of 15 residues. V trimming: 0 bases; J trimming: 9 bases; junction bases outside the gene matches: 5. CDR3 sequence reads: CASSIDPGTGVPQHF. The CDR3 DNA follows: TGTGCCAGTAGTATAGACCCCGGGACAGGGGTGCCCCAGCATTTT.

The chain carries TRBV11-2 and TRBJ2-2; tentative D call: TRBD1 (5 bases). CDR3 length: 14 residues. Germline assignment: CDR1 SGHAT and CDR2 FQNNGV. The V gene lost 2 bases and the J gene lost 6 bases, with 10 bases spanning the gap. This CDR3 reads CASSLRQQAGELFF. CDR3 coding DNA: TGTGCCAGCAGCTTAAGACAGCAGGCCGGGGAGCTGTTTTTT.

This clone was picked up a small number of times. The chain recombines TRBV2 with TRBJ1-5; D is unresolved. V lost 3 bases, J lost 0 bases, and 6 bases lay in between. Germline V gene data show CDR1 as SNHLY and CDR2 as FYNNEI. This CDR3 has 14 amino acids. The CDR3 reads CASSESYSNQPQHF. The CDR3 DNA sequence: TGTGCCAGCAGTGAGAGTTATAGCAATCAGCCCCAGCATTTT.

The chain recombines TRBV9 with TRBJ2-1, with 11 bases fitting TRBD2. Trimming took 3 bases from V and 4 from J; bases not matched to a gene: 3. The length of the CDR3 is 15 residues. Per the germline V gene, CDR1 is SGDLS and CDR2 is YYNGEE. CDR3 loop: CASSEGLAEYNEQFF. The DNA for the CDR3 is TGTGCCAGCAGCGAGGGACTAGCGGAATACAATGAGCAGTTCTTC. Full variable domain (rest looked up from reference TRBV9 and TRBJ2-1): DSGVTQTPKHLITATGQRVTLRCSPRSGDLSVYWYQQSLDQGLQFLIQYYNGEERAKGNILERFSAQQFPDLHSELNLSSLELGDSALYFCASSEGLAEYNEQFFGPGTRLTVL.

The chain is built from TRBV29-1 and TRBJ2-5, with D hard to call. This CDR3 spans 15 amino acids. V gave up 5 bases and J gave up 0 bases, with 16 bases separating them. Per germline, CDR1 SQVTM and CDR2 ANQGSEA. The CDR3 DNA follows: TGCAGCGTTCGATATCTATGGCCTGACCAAGAGACCCAGTACTTC. Protein: CSVRYLWPDQETQYF. The variable domain in full, with the rest retrieved from reference TRBV29-1 and TRBJ2-5, is SAVISQKPSRDICQRGTSLTIQCQVDSQVTMMFWYRQQPGQSLTLIATANQGSEATYESGFVIDKFPISRPNLTFSTLTVSNMSPEDSSIYLCSVRYLWPDQETQYFGPGTRLLVL.

This clone was seen once. This rearrangement joins TRBV7-3 to TRBJ2-1; D is possibly TRBD2 (7 bases). Per the germline V gene, CDR1 is SGHTA and CDR2 is FQGTGA. There are 15 residues in the CDR3. The V gene lost 2 bases and the J gene lost 7 bases, with 15 bases spanning the gap. CDR3 residues: CASSLGRGPGNEQFF. CDR3 sequence (DNA): TGTGCCAGCAGCTTAGGGCGGGGGCCAGGAAATGAGCAGTTCTTC.

This clone was seen a single time. This rearrangement joins TRBV5-5 to TRBJ1-5; D possibly corresponds to TRBD1 (6 bases). The CDR3 spans 14 residues. The germline V and J ends were trimmed by 2 bases and 5 bases, with 11 bases remaining between them. Germline values: CDR1 SGHKS, CDR2 YYEKEE (reference sequence). CDR3 DNA: TGTGCCAGCAGCTTTTCTTCAGGGGATCAGCCCCAGCATTTT. Translated: CASSFSSGDQPQHF. Together with reference TRBV5-5 and TRBJ1-5, the CDR3 gives the full variable domain: DAGVTQSPTHLIKTRGQQVTLRCSPISGHKSVSWYQQVLGQGPQFIFQYYEKEERGRGNFPDRFSARQFPNYSSELNVNALLLGDSALYLCASSFSSGDQPQHFGDGTRLSIL.

The rearrangement links TRBV4-1 to TRBJ1-5; D uncertain. Germline-derived CDR1 and CDR2 are MGHRA and YSYEKL. The CDR3 consists of 14 residues. V was clipped by 5 bases and J by 5 bases, with 13 bases between them. The CDR3 protein is CASSYGLAHQPQHF. The CDR3 DNA follows: TGCGCCAGCAGCTACGGACTGGCGCATCAGCCCCAGCATTTT.